The T cell receptor (beta chain) under discussion was sequenced for a study of radiotherapy plus CTLA-4 blockade in lung cancer. Study overall: Patients showed objective responses in 15% to 20% of cases, and disease control was achieved by approximately 33%.

Chemo-refractory metastatic non-small-cell lung cancer patients were treated with focal radiation plus CTLA-4 blockade with ipilimumab. On this clone: Its antigen is undetermined.

Study-level findings and limits: Reports state that early shifts in blood T cell clones, with interferon-beta, best predicted response. After radiotherapy and ipilimumab, tumor-derived clones expanded in peripheral blood.

Profiled with immunoSEQ multiplex PCR; TCRdb holds only in-frame clones, not every one. This sample has some 35,000 clones, with 85% found just once. This CDR3 is built from 13 residues. Looked up from germline, CDR1 is MNHNY and CDR2 is SVGAGI (reference sequence). With 10 bases removed from V and 6 bases from J, the gap between germline ends came to 17 bases. Material: peripheral blood, obtained from a patient treated with radiotherapy plus ipilimumab. The chain employs TRBV6-6 and TRBJ2-3; D not certain. The origin of this receptor is a human donor with non-small cell lung cancer who had stable disease on radiotherapy plus ipilimumab. The CDR3 sequence is CATQSNPLDTQYF. CDR3 DNA: TGTGCCACCCAGTCCAACCCTCTTGATACGCAGTATTTT.